The sequence of this TCR beta chain was determined in a study of human T cells and chemical hapten exposure. Whole-study results and caveats: With regard to DPC sensitization, TCRs above 1 in 1000 frequency did not change.

TCRdb independently ran MiXCR on the RACE reads; one entry per CDR3 protein. The profile shows roughly 200,000 distinct CDR3 sequences, more than 20% of them singletons. Time point reported: patch test 1, 2 weeks after DPC sensitization. Treatment noted: therapeutic diphenylcyclopropenone sensitization with weekly scalp DPC. In regard to this clonotype: Its antigen is undetermined.

This CDR3 region has 12 residues. Germline CDR1 is SQVTM and CDR2 is ANQGSEA. Between the trimmed V and J ends, which lost 5 bases and 3 bases, there was a span of 9 bases. V usage is TRBV29-1 and J usage is TRBJ2-3; D could derive from TRBD1 or TRBD2 (6 bases each). The sequence derives from a woman aged 45-65 years with alopecia areata. Some clones in this sample may be carry-over from other donors' samples. The sample was whole blood, taken in connection with sensitization to the hapten diphenylcyclopropenone (DPC). CDR3 loop: CSVQGGTDTQYF. The DNA of the CDR3 is TGCAGCGTTCAAGGGGGGACAGATACGCAGTATTTT.